A single sample gave rise to the 10 T cell receptor beta chains below, sequenced in a study of blood T cells in healthy people across ages. It was with a sample-barcoded 5' primer and a J-beta primer mix that a second PCR of roughly 6 to 12 cycles was run. TCRdb reprocessed the 5' RACE reads with MiXCR, giving one entry per CDR3 protein. In the table there are hundreds of thousands of distinct CDR3 sequences, roughly 35% of which are singletons. Sequenced input: blood. The receptors stem from a young man in good health.

The genes are TRBV4-3 and TRBJ1-1; 7 bases map to TRBD1. CDR1 and CDR2 (germline): LGHNA, YSLEER. The CDR3 runs to 14 residues. V lost 7 bases, J lost 4 bases, and 9 bases stayed unmatched. Written as DNA, the CDR3 is TGCGCCAGCACTGATGACAGGGCATCCACTGAAGCTTTCTTT. As protein: CASTDDRASTEAFF.

This clonotype was seen only a few times. A read error may be the cause here, since a much bigger clone is one base away. The chain combines TRBV12-3 or TRBV12-4 with TRBJ2-1; D tentatively reads TRBD1 or TRBD2 (5 bases each). CDR3 length: 11 residues. The V end was cut by 1 base, the J end by 13 bases, with 8 bases between. CDR3 sequence: CASSLGDPQFF. CDR3 DNA: TGTGCCAGCAGTTTAGGGGACCCCCAGTTCTTC.

This clonotype was counted at least ten times. The chain couples TRBV12-3 or TRBV12-4 to TRBJ1-2; tentatively, D is TRBD1 (5 bases). The V end was cut by 5 bases, the J end by 4 bases, with 14 bases between. This CDR3 is built from 14 residues. This CDR3 reads CASSPSQAPYGYTF. CDR3 coding DNA: TGTGCCAGCAGTCCCTCACAGGCCCCCTATGGCTACACCTTC.

In DNA form, the CDR3 reads TGTGCCAGCAGTCAAGGACTAGCGGGGGTCCAAGAGACCCAGTACTTC. Its translation: CASSQGLAGVQETQYF. V usage is TRBV6-6 and J usage is TRBJ2-5; TRBD2 aligns across 13 bases. The J segment lost 1 base and the V segment lost 5 bases, leaving 4 bases of the junction unmatched. The germline V gene encodes CDR1 MNHNY and CDR2 SVGAGI (reference sequence). The CDR3 is 16 amino acids.

The rearrangement uses TRBV6-6 and TRBJ2-1; 9 bases agree with TRBD1. Germline CDR1 and CDR2: MNHNY and SVGAGI (reference sequence). The CDR3 is 16 amino acids. J lost 7 bases, V lost 5 bases, and 12 bases had no gene match. The CDR3, as DNA: TGTGCCAGCAGTCCAAGACAGGGGGGGATATCGAATGAGCAGTTCTTC. This codes for CASSPRQGGISNEQFF.

This clonotype showed up just a few times. The chain couples TRBV7-9 to TRBJ1-6; D not resolved. With 0 bases removed from V and 7 bases from J, the gap between germline ends came to 10 bases. This CDR3 region has 15 residues. Germline CDR1 and CDR2: SEHNR and FQNEAQ (reference sequence). The CDR3 DNA reads as TGTGCCAGCAGCTTAGCCCCCCTGGGGAATTCACCCCTCCACTTT. This encodes CASSLAPLGNSPLHF.

This clonotype has just a few counts. The genes are TRBV3-1 and TRBJ2-1, with a weak D call TRBD2 (6 bases). CDR1 is LGHDT and CDR2 is YNNKEL in the germline V gene (reference sequence). The CDR3 is 16 amino acids. V was shortened by 0 bases and J by 3 bases, with 12 bases between the two germline ends. CDR3 bases: TGTGCCAGCAGCCAAGAGGCAGGGAGGTACTACAATGAGCAGTTCTTC. Protein product: CASSQEAGRYYNEQFF.

This clonotype was seen ten or more times. This chain connects TRBV12-5 to TRBJ2-3; D is possibly TRBD2 (5 bases). Deletions cut 7 bases from V and 0 bases from J, with 14 bases between. Germline CDR1 LGHNT, CDR2 FRNRAP. CDR3 size: 15 residues. The CDR3 here is CASAPGGSSTDTQYF. The CDR3 DNA reads TGTGCTAGTGCCCCAGGTGGGAGTAGCACAGATACGCAGTATTTT.

The V gene is TRBV7-9, the J gene TRBJ1-1; 9 positions agree with TRBD1. Germline values: CDR1 SEHNR, CDR2 FQNEAQ (reference sequence). There are 16 residues in the CDR3. V shed 0 bases and J 6 bases; nucleotides not matched to a gene: 8. As DNA, the CDR3 is TGTGCCAGCAGCTTAGCGTTCGGACAGGGGAGGCCTGAAGCTTTCTTT. Protein product: CASSLAFGQGRPEAFF.

CDR3 bases: TGTGCCAGCAGCTTATGGAGAGACAATGAGCAGTTCTTC. This translates into CASSLWRDNEQFF. The V call is TRBV7-9, the J call TRBJ2-1; D gene ambiguous. CDR1 and CDR2 (germline): SEHNR, FQNEAQ (reference sequence). Trimming pared 2 bases from V and 5 bases from J, leaving 7 bases between. There are 13 residues in the CDR3.